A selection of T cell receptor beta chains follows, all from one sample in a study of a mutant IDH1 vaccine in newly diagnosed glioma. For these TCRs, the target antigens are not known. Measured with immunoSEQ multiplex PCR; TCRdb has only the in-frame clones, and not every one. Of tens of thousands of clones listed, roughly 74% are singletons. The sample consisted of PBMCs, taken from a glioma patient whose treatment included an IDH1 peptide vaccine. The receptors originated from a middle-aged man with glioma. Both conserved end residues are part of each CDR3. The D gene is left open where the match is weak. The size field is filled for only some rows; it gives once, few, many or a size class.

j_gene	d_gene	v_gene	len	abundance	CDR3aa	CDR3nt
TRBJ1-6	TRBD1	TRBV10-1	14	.	CASSEGQGGSPLHF	TGCGCCAGCAGTGAAGGACAGGGCGGTTCACCCCTCCACTTT
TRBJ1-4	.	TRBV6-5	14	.	CASSYSRTNEKLFF	TGTGCCAGCAGTTACTCCAGGACTAATGAAAAACTGTTTTTT
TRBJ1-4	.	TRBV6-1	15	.	CASSEKGGAMNKLFF	TGTGCCAGCAGTGAAAAGGGTGGGGCCATGAACAAACTGTTTTTT
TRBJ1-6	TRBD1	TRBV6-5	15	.	CASNRDRGLGSPLHF	TGTGCCAGCAATAGAGACAGGGGGTTAGGTTCACCCCTCCACTTT
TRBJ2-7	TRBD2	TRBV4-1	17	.	CASSQDLQRLAMYEQYF	TGCGCCAGCAGCCAAGATCTTCAGCGACTAGCGATGTACGAGCAGTACTTC
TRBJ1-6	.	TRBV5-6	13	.	CASSLNRNSPLHF	TGTGCCAGCAGCTTAAACAGGAATTCACCCCTCCACTTT
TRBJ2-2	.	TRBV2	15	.	CASSDGKVSPGELFF	TGTGCCAGCAGTGATGGCAAAGTGAGTCCCGGGGAGCTGTTTTTT
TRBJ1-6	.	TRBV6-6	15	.	CASTGARAGDSPLHF	TGTGCCAGCACCGGGGCCCGGGCAGGGGATTCACCCCTCCACTTT
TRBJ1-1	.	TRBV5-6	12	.	CASSVGNTEAFF	TGTGCCAGCAGCGTAGGCAACACTGAAGCTTTCTTT
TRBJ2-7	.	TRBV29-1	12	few	CSVETTDYEQYF	TGCAGCGTTGAGACCACAGACTACGAGCAGTACTTC
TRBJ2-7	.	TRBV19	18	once	CASSIRGKGRQTDYEQYF	TGTGCCAGTAGTATAAGGGGGAAGGGAAGGCAGACGGATTACGAGCAGTACTTC
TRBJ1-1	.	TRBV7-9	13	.	CASSLAIGTEAFF	TGTGCCAGCAGCTTAGCGATAGGGACGGAAGCTTTCTTT
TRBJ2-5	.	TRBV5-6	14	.	CASSLLGGPETQYF	TGTGCCAGCAGCTTGCTCGGGGGGCCAGAGACCCAGTACTTC
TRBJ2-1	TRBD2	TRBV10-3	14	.	CAIQAGPSYNEQFF	TGTGCCATCCAAGCGGGGCCCTCCTACAATGAGCAGTTCTTC
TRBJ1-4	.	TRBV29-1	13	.	CSTRDSGGEKLFF	TGCAGCACAAGGGACTCTGGGGGTGAAAAACTGTTTTTT
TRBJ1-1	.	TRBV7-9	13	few	CASSSGLNTEAFF	TGTGCCAGCAGTTCAGGGTTGAACACTGAAGCTTTCTTT
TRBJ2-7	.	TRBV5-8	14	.	CASSLALTSYEQYF	TGTGCCAGCAGCCTGGCGCTGACAAGCTACGAGCAGTACTTC
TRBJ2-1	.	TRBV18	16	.	CASSLNPGQRAGEQFF	TGTGCCAGCTCACTAAATCCAGGGCAAAGAGCGGGTGAGCAGTTCTTC
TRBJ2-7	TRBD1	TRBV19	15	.	CASARSGTGSYEQYF	TGTGCCAGTGCGAGGTCCGGGACAGGGAGCTACGAGCAGTACTTC
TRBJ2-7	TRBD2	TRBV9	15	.	CASSAGGAGSYEQYF	TGTGCCAGCAGCGCGGGGGGGGCTGGCTCCTACGAGCAGTACTTC
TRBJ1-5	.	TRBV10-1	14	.	CARELSGGNQPQHF	TGCGCCAGAGAGCTATCAGGGGGCAATCAGCCCCAGCATTTT
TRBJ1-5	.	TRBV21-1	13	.	CASSDSKVQPQHF	TGTGCCAGCAGCGACAGTAAAGTTCAGCCCCAGCATTTT